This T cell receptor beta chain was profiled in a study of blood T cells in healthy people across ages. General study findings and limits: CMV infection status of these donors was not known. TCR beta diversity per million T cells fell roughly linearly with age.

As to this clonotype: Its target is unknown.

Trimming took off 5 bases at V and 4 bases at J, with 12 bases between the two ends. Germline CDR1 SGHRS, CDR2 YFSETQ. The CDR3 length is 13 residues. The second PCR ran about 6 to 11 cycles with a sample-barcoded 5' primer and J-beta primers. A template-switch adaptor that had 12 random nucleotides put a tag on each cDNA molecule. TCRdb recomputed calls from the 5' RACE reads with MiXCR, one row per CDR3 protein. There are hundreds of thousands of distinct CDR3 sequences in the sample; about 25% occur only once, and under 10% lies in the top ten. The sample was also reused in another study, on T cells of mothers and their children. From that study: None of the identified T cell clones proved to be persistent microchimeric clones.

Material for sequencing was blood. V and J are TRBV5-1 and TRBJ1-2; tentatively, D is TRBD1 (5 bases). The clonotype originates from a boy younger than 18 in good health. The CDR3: CASRVDSAYGYTF. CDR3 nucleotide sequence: TGCGCCAGCAGGGTCGACAGCGCCTATGGCTACACCTTC.